These T cell receptor beta chains were read from a single sample in a study of human thymus T cells. Sequencing used immunoSEQ multiplex PCR; TCRdb keeps in-frame clones, though not all of them. The table lists roughly 86,000 clones, approximately 96% of them singletons. Sequencing input: thymus tissue. These receptors were obtained from a boy younger than two with a congenital heart defect but otherwise immunologically healthy. The CDR3 runs from the conserved cysteine through the conserved F or W. D genes are given only for firm matches. Only part of the rows carry a size: once, few, many, or a class if the clone is expanded.

cdr3_aa	cdr3_nt	cdr3_length	clone_size	j_call	v_call	d_call
CASSLDRNLYGYTF	TGCGCCAGCAGCCTGGACAGGAACCTCTATGGCTACACCTTC	14	few	TRBJ1-2	TRBV5-1	TRBD1
CASKASGSLTYEQYF	TGTGCCAGCAAGGCCTCAGGGTCCCTAACCTACGAGCAGTACTTC	15	-	TRBJ2-7	TRBV27	-
CASSAVAIIAGGDEQFF	TGTGCCAGCAGTGCAGTTGCGATCATAGCGGGAGGGGATGAGCAGTTCTTC	17	-	TRBJ2-1	TRBV2	TRBD2
CASSPKYSPERGPSYGYTF	TGTGCCAGCAGCCCTAAATATTCTCCGGAGAGGGGCCCATCCTATGGCTACACCTTC	19	-	TRBJ1-2	TRBV5-6	-
CTSSQDPPRLAGGYGELFF	TGCACCAGCAGCCAAGACCCCCCCAGGCTAGCGGGGGGGTACGGGGAGCTGTTTTTT	19	-	TRBJ2-2	TRBV1	-
CASSLYQETQYF	TGTGCCAGCAGCTTATACCAAGAGACCCAGTACTTC	12	-	TRBJ2-5	TRBV5-6	-
CASSQERTSGRAPTDTQYF	TGTGCCAGCAGCCAAGAGAGAACTAGCGGGAGGGCCCCCACAGATACGCAGTATTTT	19	-	TRBJ2-3	TRBV4-2	TRBD2
CASSLLGSGDAKETQYF	TGTGCCAGCAGCTTGCTGGGTAGCGGGGATGCAAAAGAGACCCAGTACTTC	17	-	TRBJ2-5	TRBV5-6	TRBD2
CASSLWGGQGAPHTEAFF	TGTGCCAGCAGTTTATGGGGGGGACAGGGGGCTCCGCACACTGAAGCTTTCTTT	18	-	TRBJ1-1	TRBV27	TRBD1
CASRSGDRRFDTDTQYF	TGTGCCAGCAGATCGGGAGATCGGCGGTTTGACACAGATACGCAGTATTTT	17	-	TRBJ2-3	TRBV2	-